Below, one TCR beta chain is given with its context. Its antigen is unknown. Assay: immunoSEQ multiplex PCR; the TCRdb copy retains only in-frame clones and omits some. This sample has roughly 2 million clones, with 85% to 95% found just once. CD4+ cell separation produced CD45RA+ naive and CD45RA-negative memory subsets. This sample was taken from a study of shared clonotypes between healthy human individuals. The germline CDR1 and CDR2 sequences are LGHNA and YSLEER. V was cut by 2 bases and J by 8 bases, with 15 bases left in between. The CDR3 covers 14 residues. The study, taken as a whole, reports: Larger estimated richness was generally seen in naive subsets than in memory subsets.

The clonotype was recovered from a young man in good health. The chain recombines TRBV4-3 with TRBJ1-2, with a tentative D call TRBD1 (5 bases). The sample taken for sequencing was naive CD4+ T cells sorted from blood. Subset in this sample: CD45RA+ positively selected. The CDR3 nucleotides are TGCGCCAGCAGCCAAAGGGGTGGGGGTGACGGCTACACCTTC. This sequence encodes CASSQRGGGDGYTF.